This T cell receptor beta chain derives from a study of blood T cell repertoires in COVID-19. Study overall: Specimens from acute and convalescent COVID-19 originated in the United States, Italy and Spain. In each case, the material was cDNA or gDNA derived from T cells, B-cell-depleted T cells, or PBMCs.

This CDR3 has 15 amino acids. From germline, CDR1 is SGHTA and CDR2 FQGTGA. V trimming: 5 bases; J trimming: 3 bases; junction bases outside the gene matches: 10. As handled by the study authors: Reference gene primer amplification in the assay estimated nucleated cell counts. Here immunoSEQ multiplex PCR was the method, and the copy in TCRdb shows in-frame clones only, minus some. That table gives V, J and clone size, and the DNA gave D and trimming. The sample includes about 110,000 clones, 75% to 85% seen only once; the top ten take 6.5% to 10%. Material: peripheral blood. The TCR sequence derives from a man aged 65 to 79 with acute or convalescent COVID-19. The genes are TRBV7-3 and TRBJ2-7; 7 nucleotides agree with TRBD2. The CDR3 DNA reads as TGTGCCAGCAGCGCCTCTAGCGGACCAAACTACGAGCAGTACTTC. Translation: CASSASSGPNYEQYF.